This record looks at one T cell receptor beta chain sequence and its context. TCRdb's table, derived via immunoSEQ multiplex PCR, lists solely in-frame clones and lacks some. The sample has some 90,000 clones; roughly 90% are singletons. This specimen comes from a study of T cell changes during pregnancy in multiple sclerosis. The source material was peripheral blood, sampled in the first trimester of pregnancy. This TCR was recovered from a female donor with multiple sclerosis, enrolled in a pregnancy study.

This chain's CDR3 is CAWSRGGSSIYEQYF. DNA for the CDR3: TGTGCCTGGAGTCGTGGAGGGTCGAGCATCTACGAGCAGTACTTC. This chain links TRBV30 with TRBJ2-7; a weak D match, TRBD2 (6 bases). CDR3 length: 15 amino acids. The V end lost 2 bases, the J end lost 3 bases, and 17 bases lay between the germline ends. Looked up from germline, CDR1 is GTSNPN and CDR2 is SVGIG (reference sequence).